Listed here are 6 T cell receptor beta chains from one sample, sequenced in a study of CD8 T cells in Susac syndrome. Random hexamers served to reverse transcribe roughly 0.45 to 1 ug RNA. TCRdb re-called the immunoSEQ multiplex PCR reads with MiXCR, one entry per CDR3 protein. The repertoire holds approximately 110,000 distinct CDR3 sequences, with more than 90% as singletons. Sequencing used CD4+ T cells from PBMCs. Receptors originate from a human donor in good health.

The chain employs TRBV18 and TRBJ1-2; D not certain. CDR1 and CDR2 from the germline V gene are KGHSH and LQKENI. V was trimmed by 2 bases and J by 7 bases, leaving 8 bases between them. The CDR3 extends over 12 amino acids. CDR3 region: CASSPGSSGYTF. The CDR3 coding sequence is TGTGCCAGCTCACCAGGGTCGAGTGGCTACACCTTC.

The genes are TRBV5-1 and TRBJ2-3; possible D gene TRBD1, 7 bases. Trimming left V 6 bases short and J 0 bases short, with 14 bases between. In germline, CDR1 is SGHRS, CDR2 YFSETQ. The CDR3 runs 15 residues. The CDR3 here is CASISEGASTDTQYF. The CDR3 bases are TGCGCCAGCATCTCGGAGGGGGCTAGCACAGATACGCAGTATTTT.

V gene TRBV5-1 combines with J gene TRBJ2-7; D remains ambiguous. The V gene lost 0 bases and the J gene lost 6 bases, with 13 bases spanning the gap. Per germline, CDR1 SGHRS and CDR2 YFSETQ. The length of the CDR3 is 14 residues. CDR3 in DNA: TGCGCCAGCAGCTTGGAAGCCGTGCATCGCGAGCAGTACTTC. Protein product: CASSLEAVHREQYF. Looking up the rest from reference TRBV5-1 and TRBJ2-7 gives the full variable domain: KAGVTQTPRYLIKTRGQQVTLSCSPISGHRSVSWYQQTPGQGLQFLFEYFSETQRNKGNFPGRFSGRQFSNSRSEMNVSTLELGDSALYLCASSLEAVHREQYFGPGTRLTVT.

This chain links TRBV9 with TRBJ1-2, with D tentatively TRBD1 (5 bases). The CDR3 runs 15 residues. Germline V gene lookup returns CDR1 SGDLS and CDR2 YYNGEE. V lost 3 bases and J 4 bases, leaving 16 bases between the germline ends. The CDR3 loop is CASSARQNPIYGYTF. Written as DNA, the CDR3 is TGTGCCAGCAGCGCCCGACAGAATCCCATCTATGGCTACACCTTC.

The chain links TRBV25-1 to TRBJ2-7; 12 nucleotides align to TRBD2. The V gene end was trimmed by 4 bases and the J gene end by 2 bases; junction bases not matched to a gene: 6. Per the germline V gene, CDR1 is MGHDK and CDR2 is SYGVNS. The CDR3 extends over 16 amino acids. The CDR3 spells CASSVASGRGTYEQYF. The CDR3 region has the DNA TGTGCCAGCAGTGTAGCTAGCGGGAGGGGAACCTACGAGCAGTACTTC.

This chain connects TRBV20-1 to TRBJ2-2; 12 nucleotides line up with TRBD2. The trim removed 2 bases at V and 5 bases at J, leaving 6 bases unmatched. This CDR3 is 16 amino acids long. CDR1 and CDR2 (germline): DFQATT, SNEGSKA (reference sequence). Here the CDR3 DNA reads TGCAGTGCTAGACCTAGCGGGAGGGCCTATACCGGGGAGCTGTTTTTT. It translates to CSARPSGRAYTGELFF.